These 24 T cell receptor beta chains originate from one sample sequenced in a study of T cell changes during pregnancy in multiple sclerosis. Assay: immunoSEQ multiplex PCR; the TCRdb copy retains only in-frame clones and omits some. The sample contains tens of thousands of clones, around nine tenths of which appear only once. Sequences were derived from peripheral blood, sampled before pregnancy. Receptors were obtained from a female donor with multiple sclerosis, enrolled in a pregnancy study.

The J gene is TRBJ1-3, the V gene TRBV11-1; weak D call: TRBD1 (5 bases). The CDR3 is 15 residues long. The V gene lost 5 bases and the J gene lost 8 bases, with 19 bases spanning the gap. Per the germline V gene, CDR1 is SGHAT and CDR2 is FQDESV (reference sequence). The CDR3 DNA sequence: TGTGCCAGCAGCCCCAAGCTACAGGAAGAAGACACCATATATTTT. This translates into CASSPKLQEEDTIYF.

The chain uses TRBV27 and TRBJ1-1; 8 bases are shared with TRBD1. CDR1 MNHEY and CDR2 SMNVEV come from the germline V gene (reference sequence). The trim removed 6 bases at V and 1 base at J, leaving 4 bases unmatched. The CDR3 extends over 14 amino acids. The CDR3 loop is CASRQGASNTEAFF. Here the CDR3 DNA reads TGTGCCAGCAGGCAGGGGGCATCGAACACTGAAGCTTTCTTT.

The chain uses TRBV7-9 and TRBJ1-3; TRBD1 is a possible D gene (6 bases). The germline gives CDR1 SEHNR, CDR2 FQNEAQ (reference sequence). CDR3 length equals 17 residues. V lost 5 bases to trimming and J lost 2 bases, with 19 bases between them. The CDR3 protein is CASSQIRLAGAGNTIYF. DNA for the CDR3: TGTGCCAGCAGCCAGATTCGACTTGCAGGGGCTGGAAACACCATATATTTT.

The V gene is TRBV7-8, the J gene TRBJ1-2; D is ambiguous. V was clipped by 5 bases and J by 10 bases, with 17 bases between them. Germline V lookup: CDR1 SGHVS, CDR2 FQNEAQ. There are 13 residues in the CDR3. The CDR3 protein is CASSLTTAGLYTF. The CDR3 DNA reads as TGTGCCAGCAGCCTTACCACCGCCGGACTCTACACCTTC.

The V call is TRBV5-4, the J call TRBJ2-7, with 11 bases lining up with TRBD2. V dropped 3 bases and J dropped 1; count of bases not matched to a gene: 3. This CDR3 has 15 residues. Germline CDR1 SGHNT, CDR2 YYREEE (reference sequence). The chain's CDR3 is CASSSRLAGSYEQYF. The CDR3 DNA reads TGTGCCAGCAGCTCCCGACTAGCGGGGTCCTACGAGCAGTACTTC.

The chain combines TRBV5-4 with TRBJ2-3; 10 bases match TRBD2. Per germline, CDR1 SGHNT and CDR2 YYREEE (reference sequence). The CDR3 spans 17 residues. Trimming at V came to 3 bases and at J to 4 bases, leaving 11 bases not matched to a gene. The CDR3 is CASSSGPGTSVSDTQYF. As DNA, the CDR3 is TGTGCCAGCAGCTCAGGACCCGGGACTAGCGTTTCAGATACGCAGTATTTT.

The chain recombines TRBV7-3 with TRBJ2-5; 9 bases align to TRBD2. The CDR3 loop spans 15 amino acids. Germline CDR1 and CDR2: SGHTA and FQGTGA. V trimming: 5 bases; J trimming: 1 base; junction bases outside the gene matches: 5. CDR3 loop: CASSRSGGVQETQYF. CDR3 sequence (DNA): TGTGCCAGCAGCCGTAGCGGGGGAGTCCAAGAGACCCAGTACTTC.

This chain joins TRBV6-1 and TRBJ2-7, with 8 bases aligning to TRBD1. The CDR3 extends over 13 amino acids. Germline V lookup: CDR1 MNHNS, CDR2 SASEGT. The trim removed 7 bases at V and 2 bases at J, leaving 4 bases unmatched. CDR3 residues: CASTADRAYEQYF. In DNA form, the CDR3 reads TGTGCCAGCACCGCGGACAGGGCCTACGAGCAGTACTTC.

The gene calls are TRBV7-3 and TRBJ2-1, with TRBD1 matching over 7 bases. Germline V gene sequence: CDR1 SGHTA, CDR2 FQGTGA. The CDR3 is 14 amino acids. V shed 5 bases and J 10 bases; nucleotides not matched to a gene: 11. The CDR3, as DNA: TGTGCCAGCAGCCAACTCGACAGGGTAAGGGAGCAGTTCTTC. Translating it yields CASSQLDRVREQFF.

V gene TRBV6-1 combines with J gene TRBJ1-3; 7 nucleotides align to TRBD1. V gave up 7 bases and J gave up 3 bases; unmatched junction bases: 9. Per the germline V gene, CDR1 is MNHNS and CDR2 is SASEGT. The CDR3 covers 15 residues. As DNA, the CDR3 is TGTGCCAGCATCAACCACAGGGGCAGTGGAAACACCATATATTTT. This sequence encodes CASINHRGSGNTIYF.

The rearrangement uses TRBV6-1 and TRBJ1-1; D remains ambiguous. This CDR3 is 13 amino acids long. Germline V gene sequence: CDR1 MNHNS, CDR2 SASEGT. Trimming pared 1 base from V and 4 bases from J, leaving 7 bases between. Written as DNA, the CDR3 is TGTGCCAGCAGTGAAGATGGGCCCACTGAAGCTTTCTTT. It specifies CASSEDGPTEAFF.

The chain employs TRBV19 and TRBJ1-3, with 7 bases aligning to TRBD1. V shed 9 bases and J 3 bases; nucleotides not matched to a gene: 11. Looked up from germline, CDR1 is LNHDA and CDR2 is SQIVND (reference sequence). The CDR3 is 15 residues long. The CDR3 sequence is CASDDRVYFGNTIYF. Here the CDR3 DNA reads TGTGCCAGCGACGACAGGGTTTACTTTGGAAACACCATATATTTT.

This sequence joins TRBV5-6 and TRBJ1-2, with a weak D call TRBD1 (5 bases). Per germline, CDR1 SGHDT and CDR2 YYEEEE. Trimming removed 6 bases from V and 8 bases from J, with 11 bases in between. CDR3 length: 11 residues. CDR3 coding DNA: TGTGCCAGCACCCTTAGGGGAGGCTACACCTTC. Its protein product is CASTLRGGYTF.

The gene calls are TRBV2 and TRBJ2-1, with D perhaps TRBD1 (6 bases). Germline assignment: CDR1 SNHLY and CDR2 FYNNEI. Between the trimmed V and J ends, which lost 9 bases and 8 bases, there was a span of 17 bases. This CDR3 is built from 13 residues. The CDR3 DNA reads TGTGCCAGTTTCAGGGACACCTGGGATGAGCAGTTCTTC. Amino acids: CASFRDTWDEQFF.

This clone was counted a few times. The rearrangement links TRBV7-3 to TRBJ1-2; 7 bases match TRBD1. The J segment lost 4 bases and the V segment lost 5 bases, leaving 19 bases of the junction unmatched. Germline V gene data show CDR1 as SGHTA and CDR2 as FQGTGA. CDR3 length: 18 residues. The CDR3 is CASSPEPGQFYSGYGYTF. In DNA, the CDR3 is TGTGCCAGCAGCCCGGAACCGGGACAGTTTTATAGTGGCTATGGCTACACCTTC.

The chain uses TRBV5-1 and TRBJ1-1; 12 bases agree with TRBD1. Germline trimming cut 1 base from V and 7 bases from J; bases unmatched to any gene: 5. Per germline, CDR1 SGHRS and CDR2 YFSETQ. The CDR3 sequence is 15 residues long. In nucleotides, the CDR3 is TGCGCCAGCAGCTTGTCGGGACAGGGGGCGCTTGAAGCTTTCTTT. Encoded protein: CASSLSGQGALEAFF.

The V gene is TRBV27, the J gene TRBJ1-2; 9 nucleotides agree with TRBD1. The junction had 8 bases not matched to a gene; V was cut back by 5 bases and J by 7 bases. Germline V gene data show CDR1 as MNHEY and CDR2 as SMNVEV (reference sequence). This CDR3 is built from 14 residues. CDR3 bases: TGTGCCAGCAGTAGATCGGGACAGGGTGGTGGCTACACCTTC. Translation gives CASSRSGQGGGYTF.

The gene calls are TRBV7-2 and TRBJ1-5; D possibly corresponds to TRBD1 (5 bases). The CDR3 sequence is 15 residues long. V lost 5 bases, J lost 0 bases, and 11 bases lay in between. Per the germline V gene, CDR1 is SGHTA and CDR2 is FQGNSA. The CDR3 nucleotides read TGTGCCAGCAGCCCAACAGGTTTTAGCAATCAGCCCCAGCATTTT. This translates into CASSPTGFSNQPQHF. Filled out from reference TRBV7-2 and TRBJ1-5, the complete variable domain reads GAGVSQSPSNKVTEKGKDVELRCDPISGHTALYWYRQSLGQGLEFLIYFQGNSAPDKSGLPSDRFSAERTGGSVSTLTIQRTQQEDSAVYLCASSPTGFSNQPQHFGDGTRLSIL.

This clone was seen a few times. This specimen includes other DNA sequences encoding the same CDR3. CDR3 sequence: CSVEGTGLNYGYTF. The CDR3, as DNA: TGCAGCGTTGAGGGGACAGGGCTTAACTATGGCTACACCTTC. The chain uses TRBV29-1 and TRBJ1-2; 9 nucleotides agree with TRBD1. The germline V gene encodes CDR1 SQVTM and CDR2 ANQGSEA. This CDR3 spans 14 amino acids. J gave up 1 base and V 3 bases, and 3 bases lay outside the gene matches.

This rearrangement joins TRBV9 to TRBJ2-7; the match to TRBD2 covers 10 bases. The CDR3 sequence is 14 residues long. The J segment lost 3 bases and the V segment lost 0 bases, leaving 0 bases of the junction unmatched. Germline values: CDR1 SGDLS, CDR2 YYNGEE. The CDR3 here is CASSVGTSGYEQYF. CDR3 nucleotides: TGTGCCAGCAGCGTAGGGACTAGCGGCTACGAGCAGTACTTC.

The chain couples TRBV12-5 to TRBJ1-2, with TRBD1 matching over 11 bases. Trimming cost V 3 bases and J 8 bases; bases outside gene matches: 8. The CDR3 contains 15 residues. Germline-derived CDR1 and CDR2 are LGHNT and FRNRAP. The CDR3 sequence is CASGFGTGGVGGYTF. CDR3 bases: TGTGCTAGTGGTTTCGGGACAGGGGGTGTGGGAGGCTACACCTTC.

The rearrangement uses TRBV6-5 and TRBJ1-2; weak D call: TRBD1 (5 bases). The CDR3 loop spans 12 amino acids. The ends were cut back, 9 bases at V and 5 bases at J, with 13 bases in the middle. The germline V gene has CDR1 MNHEY and CDR2 SVGAGI. CDR3 DNA: TGTGCCAGTATGGGGGGGGGTTATGGCTACACCTTC. Translating gives CASMGGGYGYTF.

The V gene is TRBV27, the J gene TRBJ1-2, with D hard to call. The CDR3 consists of 13 residues. V was pared by 6 bases and J by 6 bases, with 14 bases between. Germline V CDR1 and CDR2: MNHEY, SMNVEV (reference sequence). The CDR3 DNA is TGTGCCAGCAGCCCACGCCGGGGAGATGGCTACACCTTC. It is translated as CASSPRRGDGYTF.

The genes are TRBV5-1 and TRBJ1-3; D perhaps matches TRBD1 (6 bases). Germline V gives CDR1 SGHRS, CDR2 YFSETQ. The CDR3 covers 16 residues. Between the trimmed V and J ends, which lost 0 bases and 3 bases, there was a span of 13 bases. CDR3 amino acids: CASSLAFRGSGNTIYF. The CDR3 DNA follows: TGCGCCAGCAGCTTGGCCTTCAGGGGAAGTGGAAACACCATATATTTT.